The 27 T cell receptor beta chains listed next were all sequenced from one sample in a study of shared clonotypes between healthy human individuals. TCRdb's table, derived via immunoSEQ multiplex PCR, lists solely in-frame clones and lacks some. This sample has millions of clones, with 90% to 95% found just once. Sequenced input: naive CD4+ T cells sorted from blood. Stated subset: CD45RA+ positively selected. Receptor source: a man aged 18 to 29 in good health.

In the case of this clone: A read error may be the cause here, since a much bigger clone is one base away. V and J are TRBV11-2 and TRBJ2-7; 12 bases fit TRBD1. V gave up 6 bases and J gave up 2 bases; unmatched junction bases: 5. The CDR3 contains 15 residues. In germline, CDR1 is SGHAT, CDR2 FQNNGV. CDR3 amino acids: CASSSGTGGPYEQYF. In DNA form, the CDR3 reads TGTGCCAGCAGTTCCGGGACAGGGGGCCCCTACGAGCAGTACTTC.

CDR3 in amino acids: CASSYSGQGTGGYTF. The DNA of the CDR3 is TGTGCCAGCAGTTACTCGGGACAGGGGACGGGTGGCTACACCTTC. The V gene is TRBV6-5, the J gene TRBJ1-2, with 10 positions matching TRBD1. The CDR3 length is 15 residues. J gave up 7 bases and V 0 bases, and 5 bases lay outside the gene matches. Germline V CDR1 and CDR2: MNHEY, SVGAGI.

The CDR3: CASSGDSYSPLHF. CDR3 in DNA: TGTGCCAGCAGTGGGGACAGTTATTCACCCCTCCACTTT. The genes are TRBV6-1 and TRBJ1-6; 7 positions match TRBD1. Germline V CDR1 and CDR2: MNHNS, SASEGT. This CDR3 comprises 13 residues. Trimming at V came to 4 bases and at J to 8 bases, leaving 2 bases not matched to a gene.

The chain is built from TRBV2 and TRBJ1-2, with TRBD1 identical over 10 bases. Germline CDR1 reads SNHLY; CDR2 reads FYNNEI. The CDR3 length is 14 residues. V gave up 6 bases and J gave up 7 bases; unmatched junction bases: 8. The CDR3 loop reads CASSRDRGDGGYTF. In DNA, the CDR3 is TGTGCCAGCAGCCGGGACAGGGGAGATGGTGGCTACACCTTC.

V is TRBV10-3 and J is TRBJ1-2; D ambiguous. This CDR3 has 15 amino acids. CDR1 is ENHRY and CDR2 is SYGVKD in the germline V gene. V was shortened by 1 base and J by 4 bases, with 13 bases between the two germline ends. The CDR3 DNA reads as TGTGCCATCAGTGAGTTTGACCCGAGCAGCTATGGCTACACCTTC. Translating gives CAISEFDPSSYGYTF.

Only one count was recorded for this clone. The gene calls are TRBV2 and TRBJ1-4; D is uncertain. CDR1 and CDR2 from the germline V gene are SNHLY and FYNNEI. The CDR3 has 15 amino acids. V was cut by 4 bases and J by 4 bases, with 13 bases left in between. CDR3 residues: CASSALPGDNEKLFF. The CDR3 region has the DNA TGTGCCAGCAGTGCTTTGCCAGGAGATAATGAAAAACTGTTTTTT.

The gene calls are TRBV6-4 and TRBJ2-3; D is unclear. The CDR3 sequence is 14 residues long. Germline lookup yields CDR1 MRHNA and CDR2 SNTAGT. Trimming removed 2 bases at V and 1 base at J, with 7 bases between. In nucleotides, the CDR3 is TGTGCCAGCAGTGACGACCGGGGCACAGATACGCAGTATTTT. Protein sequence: CASSDDRGTDTQYF.

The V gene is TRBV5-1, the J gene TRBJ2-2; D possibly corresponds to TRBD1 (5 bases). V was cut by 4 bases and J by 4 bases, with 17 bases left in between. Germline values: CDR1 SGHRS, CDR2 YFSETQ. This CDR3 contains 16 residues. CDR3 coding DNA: TGCGCCAGCAGCCCGGACACCTTTTGGGGCACCGGGGAGCTGTTTTTT. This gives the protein CASSPDTFWGTGELFF. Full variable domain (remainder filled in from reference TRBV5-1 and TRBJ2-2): KAGVTQTPRYLIKTRGQQVTLSCSPISGHRSVSWYQQTPGQGLQFLFEYFSETQRNKGNFPGRFSGRQFSNSRSEMNVSTLELGDSALYLCASSPDTFWGTGELFFGEGSRLTVL.

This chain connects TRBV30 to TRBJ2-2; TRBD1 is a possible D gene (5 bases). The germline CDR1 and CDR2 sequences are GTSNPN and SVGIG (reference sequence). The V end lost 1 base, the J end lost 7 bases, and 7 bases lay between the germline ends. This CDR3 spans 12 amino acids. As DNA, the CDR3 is TGTGCCTGGAGTGAGACAGTCGGGGAGCTGTTTTTT. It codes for CAWSETVGELFF.

This chain's CDR3 is CSAGLAGVRFF. The CDR3 nucleotides are TGCAGTGCCGGACTAGCGGGAGTTCGGTTCTTC. The chain carries TRBV20-1 and TRBJ2-1; 13 positions agree with TRBD2. The V segment lost 6 bases and the J segment 15 bases; nucleotides outside the gene matches: 5. Germline V gene lookup returns CDR1 DFQATT and CDR2 SNEGSKA (reference sequence). The CDR3 sequence is 11 residues long.

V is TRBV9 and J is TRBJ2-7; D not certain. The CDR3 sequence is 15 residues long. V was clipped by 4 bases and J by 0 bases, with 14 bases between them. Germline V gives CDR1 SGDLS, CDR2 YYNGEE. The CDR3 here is CASSPGPRSSYEQYF. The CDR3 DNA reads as TGTGCCAGCAGCCCCGGGCCTAGGAGCTCCTACGAGCAGTACTTC.

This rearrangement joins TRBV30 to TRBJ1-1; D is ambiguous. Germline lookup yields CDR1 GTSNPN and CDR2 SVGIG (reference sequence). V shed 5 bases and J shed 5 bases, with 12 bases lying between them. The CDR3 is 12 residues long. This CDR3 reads CAWGPRGTEAFF. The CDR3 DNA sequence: TGTGCCTGGGGTCCGAGAGGAACTGAAGCTTTCTTT.

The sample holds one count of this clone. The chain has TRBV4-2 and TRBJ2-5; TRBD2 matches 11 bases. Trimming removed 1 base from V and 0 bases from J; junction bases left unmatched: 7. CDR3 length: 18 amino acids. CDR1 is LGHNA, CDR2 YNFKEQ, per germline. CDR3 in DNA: TGTGCCAGCAGCCAAGTCCTAGCGGGGGGCCGGTACCAAGAGACCCAGTACTTC. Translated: CASSQVLAGGRYQETQYF.

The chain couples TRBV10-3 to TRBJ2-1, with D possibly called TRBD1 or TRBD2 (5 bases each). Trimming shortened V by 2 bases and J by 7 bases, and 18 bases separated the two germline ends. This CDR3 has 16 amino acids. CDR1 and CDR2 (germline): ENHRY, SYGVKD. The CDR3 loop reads CAISESGGALRNEQFF. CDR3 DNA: TGTGCCATCAGTGAGAGTGGGGGAGCTCTCAGGAATGAGCAGTTCTTC.

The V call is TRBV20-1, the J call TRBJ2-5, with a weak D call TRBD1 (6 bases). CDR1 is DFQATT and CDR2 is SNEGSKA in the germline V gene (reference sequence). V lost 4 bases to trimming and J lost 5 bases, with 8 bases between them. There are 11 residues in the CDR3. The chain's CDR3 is CSATDRETQYF. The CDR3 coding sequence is TGCAGTGCTACCGACAGGGAGACCCAGTACTTC.

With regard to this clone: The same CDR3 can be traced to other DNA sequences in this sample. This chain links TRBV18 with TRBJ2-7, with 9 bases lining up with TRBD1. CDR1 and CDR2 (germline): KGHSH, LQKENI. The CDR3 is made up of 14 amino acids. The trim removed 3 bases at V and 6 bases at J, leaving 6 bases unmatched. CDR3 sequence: CASSPLQGAGEQYF. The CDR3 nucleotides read TGTGCCAGCTCACCTCTACAGGGGGCGGGCGAGCAGTACTTC.

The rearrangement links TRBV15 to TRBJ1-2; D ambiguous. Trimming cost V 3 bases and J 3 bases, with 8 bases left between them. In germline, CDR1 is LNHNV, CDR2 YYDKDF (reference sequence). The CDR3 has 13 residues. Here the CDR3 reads CATSSSEYYGYTF. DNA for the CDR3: TGTGCCACCAGCAGCAGTGAGTACTATGGCTACACCTTC.

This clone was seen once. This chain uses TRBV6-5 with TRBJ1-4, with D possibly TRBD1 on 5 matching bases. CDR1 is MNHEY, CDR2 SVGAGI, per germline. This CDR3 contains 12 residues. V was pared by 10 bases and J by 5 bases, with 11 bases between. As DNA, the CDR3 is TGTGCCAAACCTCAGGGAAATGAAAAACTGTTTTTT. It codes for CAKPQGNEKLFF.

CDR3 bases: TGTGCCAGCAGCTTAGCAGGCCAGGCAGGAAACACTGAAGCTTTCTTT. This sequence encodes CASSLAGQAGNTEAFF. V is TRBV7-9 and J is TRBJ1-1; D is ambiguous. Between the trimmed V and J ends, which lost 0 bases and 2 bases, there was a span of 13 bases. The germline V gene has CDR1 SEHNR and CDR2 FQNEAQ (reference sequence). The CDR3 is 16 amino acids.

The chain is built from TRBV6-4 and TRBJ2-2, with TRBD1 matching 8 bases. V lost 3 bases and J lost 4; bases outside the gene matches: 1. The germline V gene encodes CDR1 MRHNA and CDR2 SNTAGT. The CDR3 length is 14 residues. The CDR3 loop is CASSEDRVTGELFF. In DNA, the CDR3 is TGTGCCAGCAGTGAGGACAGGGTCACCGGGGAGCTGTTTTTT.

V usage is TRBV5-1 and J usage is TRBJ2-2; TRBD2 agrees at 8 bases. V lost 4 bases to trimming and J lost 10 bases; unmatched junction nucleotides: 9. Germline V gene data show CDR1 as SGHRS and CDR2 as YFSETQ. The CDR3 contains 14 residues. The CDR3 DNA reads TGCGCCAGCAGCCCCGAGCGGGAGAGTAAGGAGCTGTTTTTT. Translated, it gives CASSPERESKELFF. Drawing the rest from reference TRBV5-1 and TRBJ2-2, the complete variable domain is KAGVTQTPRYLIKTRGQQVTLSCSPISGHRSVSWYQQTPGQGLQFLFEYFSETQRNKGNFPGRFSGRQFSNSRSEMNVSTLELGDSALYLCASSPERESKELFFGEGSRLTVL.

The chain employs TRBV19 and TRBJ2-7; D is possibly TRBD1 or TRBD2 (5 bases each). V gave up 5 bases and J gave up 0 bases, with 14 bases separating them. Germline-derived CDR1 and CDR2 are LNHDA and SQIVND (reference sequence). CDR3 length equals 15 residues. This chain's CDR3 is CASSGAAGSSYEQYF. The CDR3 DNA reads TGTGCCAGTAGTGGGGCGGCAGGGAGCTCCTACGAGCAGTACTTC.

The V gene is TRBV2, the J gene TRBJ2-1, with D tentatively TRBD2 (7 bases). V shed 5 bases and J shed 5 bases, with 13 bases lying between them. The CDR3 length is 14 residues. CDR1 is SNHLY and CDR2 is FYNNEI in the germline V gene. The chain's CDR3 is CASSPLGGHNEQFF. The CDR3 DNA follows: TGTGCCAGCAGTCCCCTCGGGGGGCACAATGAGCAGTTCTTC.

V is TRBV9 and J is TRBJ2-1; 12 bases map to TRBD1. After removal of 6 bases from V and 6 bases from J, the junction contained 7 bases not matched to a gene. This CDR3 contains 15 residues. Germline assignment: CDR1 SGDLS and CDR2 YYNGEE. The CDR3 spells CASNMGQGAINEQFF. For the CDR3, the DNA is TGTGCCAGCAACATGGGACAGGGGGCCATCAATGAGCAGTTCTTC.

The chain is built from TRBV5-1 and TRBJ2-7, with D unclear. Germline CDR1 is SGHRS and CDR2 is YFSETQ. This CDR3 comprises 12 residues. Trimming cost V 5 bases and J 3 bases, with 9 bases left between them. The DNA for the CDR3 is TGCGCCAGCAGATCGTCGAGCTACGAGCAGTACTTC. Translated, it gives CASRSSSYEQYF.

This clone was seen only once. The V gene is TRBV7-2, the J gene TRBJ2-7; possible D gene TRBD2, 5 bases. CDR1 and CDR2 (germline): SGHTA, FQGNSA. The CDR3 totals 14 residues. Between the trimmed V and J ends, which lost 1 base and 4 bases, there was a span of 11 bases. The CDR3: CASSLDFPGYEQYF. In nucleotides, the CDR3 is TGTGCCAGCAGCTTAGACTTCCCGGGGTACGAGCAGTACTTC.

DNA for the CDR3: TGTGCCAGCAGCTCTCCTAGCGGGAGTTTCTACGAGCAGTACTTC. Amino acid sequence: CASSSPSGSFYEQYF. The rearrangement joins TRBV7-2 to TRBJ2-7, with TRBD2 matching over 10 bases. V gave up 4 bases and J gave up 3 bases; unmatched junction bases: 6. Germline V gene sequence: CDR1 SGHTA, CDR2 FQGNSA. The CDR3 is made up of 15 amino acids.